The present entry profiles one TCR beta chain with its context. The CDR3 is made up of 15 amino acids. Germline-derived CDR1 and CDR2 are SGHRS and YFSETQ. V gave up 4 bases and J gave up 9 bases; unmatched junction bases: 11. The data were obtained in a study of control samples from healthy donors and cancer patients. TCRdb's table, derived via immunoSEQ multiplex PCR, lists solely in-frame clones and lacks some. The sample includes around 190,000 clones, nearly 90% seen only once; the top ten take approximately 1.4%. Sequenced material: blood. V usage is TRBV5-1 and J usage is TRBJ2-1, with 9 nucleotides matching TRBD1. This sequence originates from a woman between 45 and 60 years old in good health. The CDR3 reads CASSLGQGLAREQFF. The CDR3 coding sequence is TGCGCCAGCAGCCTGGGACAGGGATTAGCGCGTGAGCAGTTCTTC.